One sample yielded the 8 T cell receptor beta chains listed below, sequenced in a study of read filtering for tumor transcriptome and immune sequencing (dated by TCRdb to 2018 to 2021). The sequencer was an Illumina HiSeq 4000. Starting from roughly 440 ng RNA, TCR libraries were constructed with the Immunoverse kit using molecular barcoded adaptors that cover the alpha/delta and beta/gamma chains. TCRdb ran its own pipeline on the public reads, namely fastp trimming at Q25 and MiXCR clone calling, and kept in-frame beta chains. One record per CDR3 amino acid sequence lists the most common genes and DNA. Within this sample are under 35,000 distinct CDR3 sequences, with roughly 20% of them counted one time only. The ten top clones hold under 20% of the sample. The sequencing sample was made of a population of CD138-negative cells sorted from bone marrow. This specimen's cell subset or site label, interpreted: bone marrow mononuclear cells depleted of CD138+ plasma/myeloma cells by negative magnetic selection. The receptors originated from a donor at least 40 years old with multiple myeloma.

The chain uses TRBV20-1 and TRBJ1-1, with unresolved D. CDR3 length: 13 residues. The V and J ends lost 4 bases and 1 base respectively, with 10 bases between them. Germline V CDR1 and CDR2: DFQATT, SNEGSKA (reference sequence). In DNA, the CDR3 is TGCAGTGCTATAGCGCGAGCGAACACTGAAGCTTTCTTT. Protein sequence: CSAIARANTEAFF.

A few counts support this clonotype. The chain employs TRBV20-1 and TRBJ2-5; D is ambiguous. Trimming pared 0 bases from V and 5 bases from J, leaving 13 bases between. Germline V lookup: CDR1 DFQATT, CDR2 SNEGSKA (reference sequence). This CDR3 is built from 14 residues. The CDR3 loop reads CSAREVYQLETQYF. DNA for the CDR3: TGCAGTGCTAGAGAAGTCTACCAATTGGAGACCCAGTACTTC.

On this clonotype itself: A junction boundary mismatches the germline segment, possibly from a read error. V is TRBV6-1 and J is TRBJ2-3, with D uncertain. The germline CDR1 and CDR2 sequences are MNHNS and SASEGT. The CDR3 extends over 15 amino acids. The CDR3 DNA reads TGTGCCAGCAGTACCCGCCGGGCCCTCACAGCTACGCAGTATTTT. This codes for CASSTRRALTATQYF.

In this sample, this clonotype turned up many times. V and J are TRBV6-2 or TRBV6-3 and TRBJ1-5; D is uncertain. The CDR3 is 15 residues long. V was shortened by 6 bases and J by 0 bases, with 12 bases between the two germline ends. Germline V CDR1 and CDR2: MNHEY, SVGEGT. In DNA form, the CDR3 reads TGTGCCAGCAGCCCGGCCCGCTATAGCAATCAGCCCCAGCATTTT. Residues: CASSPARYSNQPQHF.

This clonotype was seen repeatedly, ten times or more. The chain joins TRBV18 to TRBJ1-5; D not resolved. The CDR3 extends over 13 amino acids. Germline V CDR1 and CDR2: KGHSH, LQKENI. Trimming removed 4 bases at V and 3 bases at J, with 7 bases between. Here the CDR3 DNA reads TGTGCCAGCTCACTGGGTTTCAATCAGCCCCAGCATTTT. As protein: CASSLGFNQPQHF.

This clonotype has just a few counts. The chain carries TRBV9 and TRBJ2-5, with D maybe TRBD2 (7 bases). In germline, CDR1 is SGDLS, CDR2 YYNGEE. V was cut by 9 bases and J by 4 bases, with 19 bases left in between. The CDR3 spans 14 residues. DNA for the CDR3: TGTGCCAACTTCAAGGCCGGGGGGCCAGAGACCCAGTACTTC. Protein product: CANFKAGGPETQYF.

With respect to this clonotype: The likely explanation is a read error, given a far larger clone one base away. The chain combines TRBV6-2 or TRBV6-3 with TRBJ2-6; a weak D match, TRBD1 (6 bases). CDR1 is MNHEY, CDR2 SVGEGT, per germline. The CDR3 is 16 amino acids. The CDR3 sequence is CASSYPRGGGADVLTF. The CDR3 DNA reads as TGTGCCAGCAGTTACCCCAGGGGTGGTGGGGCCGACGTCCTGACTTTC.

This clonotype was picked up many times. This chain uses TRBV4-2 with TRBJ2-7; 11 positions match TRBD2. CDR3 length: 15 residues. CDR1 LGHNA and CDR2 YNFKEQ come from the germline V gene. V lost 4 bases and J lost 3; bases outside the gene matches: 5. CDR3 nucleotide sequence: TGTGCCAGCAGCCTCAGACTAGCGGGGAACTACGAGCAGTACTTC. Translated: CASSLRLAGNYEQYF.